The text below deals with one T cell receptor (beta chain). Its antigen is unknown. Base quality data are lacking; no much larger clone is found one base away. The sample belongs to a study of control samples from healthy donors and cancer patients (dated by TCRdb to 2020 to 2021). Library method: the immunoSEQ multiplex PCR assay. Not all clones reach the TCRdb copy of this immuneACCESS table, which keeps in-frame sequences only. Checked studies attribute under half of the gap to unresolved V genes and leave the rest unexplained. In all, the sample holds about 160,000 clones, and approximately 96% of those were seen once. The leading ten clones occupy approximately 0.97% of the sample. CDR1 is given as ENHRY and CDR2 as SYGVKD, both from the germline V gene. The CDR3, cysteine through phenylalanine, is 15 amino acids long. Left in the record is the CDR3 DNA by itself, 45 bases read in frame from the first base. Here V drops 4 bases and J drops 6 bases, and the junction holds 6 bases not matched to any gene.

The clonotype originates from a woman aged 25 to 39 in good health. The sample was blood. The rearranged chain carries TRBV10-3 and TRBJ2-7; TRBD2 fits 13 bases in the junction. The DNA sequence follows: TGTGCCATCAGTGGGACTAGCGGGAGAATTACCGAGCAGTACTTC. This encodes CAISGTSGRITEQYF.